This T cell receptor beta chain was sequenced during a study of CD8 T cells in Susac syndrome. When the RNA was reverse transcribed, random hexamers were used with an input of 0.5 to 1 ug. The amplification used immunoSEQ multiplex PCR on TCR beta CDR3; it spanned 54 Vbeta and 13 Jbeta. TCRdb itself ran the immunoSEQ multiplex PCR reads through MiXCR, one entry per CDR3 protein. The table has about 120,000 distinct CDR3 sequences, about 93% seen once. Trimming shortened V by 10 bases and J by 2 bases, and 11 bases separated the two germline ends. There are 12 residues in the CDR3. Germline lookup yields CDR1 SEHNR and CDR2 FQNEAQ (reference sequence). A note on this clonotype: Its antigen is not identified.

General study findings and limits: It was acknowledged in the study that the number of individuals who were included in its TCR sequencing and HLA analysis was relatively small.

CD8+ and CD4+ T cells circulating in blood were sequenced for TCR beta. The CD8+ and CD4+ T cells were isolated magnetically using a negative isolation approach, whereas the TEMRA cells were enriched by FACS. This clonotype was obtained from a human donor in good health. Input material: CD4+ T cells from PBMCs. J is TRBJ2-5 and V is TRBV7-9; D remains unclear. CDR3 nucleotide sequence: TGTGCCACCCAAGTGGATCAAGAGACCCAGTACTTC. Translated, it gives CATQVDQETQYF.